This T cell receptor beta chain was retrieved from a study of blood T cells in healthy people across ages. Turning to the study itself: Template switching caught about one barcoded beta molecule for each two T cells.

Overall study findings and caveats: The diversity estimates, figures obtained from one million T cells, were considered underestimates.

Germline assignment: CDR1 MGHRA and CDR2 YSYEKL. This CDR3 is built from 14 residues. V lost 4 bases and J 4 bases, leaving 13 bases between the germline ends. Researchers isolated at least 7 million PBMCs per sample. Total RNA was isolated from each sample in quantities of at least 6 micrograms. The use of a sample-barcoded 5' primer and a J-beta primer mix characterized a second PCR of 7 to 11 cycles. One entry per CDR3 protein, called by TCRdb with MiXCR from the 5' RACE reads. The sample lists 1.5 million to 1.9 million distinct CDR3 sequences; roughly 43% were seen once. On this clonotype itself: The antigen remains undetermined. Since a much larger clone is just one base distant, this may be a read error.

The sample taken for sequencing was blood. The TCR originated in a woman aged 18-29 years in good health. The chain is built from TRBV4-1 and TRBJ1-2; possible D gene TRBD1, 6 bases. This CDR3 reads CASSPWTEGYGYTF. The CDR3 nucleotides read TGCGCCAGCAGCCCTTGGACAGAGGGCTATGGCTACACCTTC.